This T cell receptor beta chain comes out of a study of blood T cell repertoires in COVID-19. Study summary: Researchers got acute and convalescent COVID-19 samples from the United States, Italy and Spain. Nucleic acid was either cDNA or gDNA, and it came from T cells, B-cell-depleted T cells, or PBMCs.

Per the original methods: Amplifying reference gene primers gave estimates of nucleated cell counts. The table came from immunoSEQ multiplex PCR; TCRdb's copy has only in-frame clones and leaves some out. V and J calls and clone size are copied from that table; D and trimming were computed from the DNA. The sample yields around 88,000 clones, 90% seen once. The source of this sequence is a man between 60 and 70 years old with acute or convalescent COVID-19. The sequencing input was peripheral blood.

CDR3 loop: CASVDKEATNEKLFF. The CDR3 nucleotides read TGTGCCAGCGTCGACAAGGAGGCAACTAATGAAAAACTGTTTTTT. The chain is built from TRBV27 and TRBJ1-4; D ambiguous. This CDR3 is 15 amino acids long. The germline V and J ends were trimmed by 8 bases and 0 bases, with 13 bases remaining between them. Germline CDR1 reads MNHEY; CDR2 reads SMNVEV (reference sequence).